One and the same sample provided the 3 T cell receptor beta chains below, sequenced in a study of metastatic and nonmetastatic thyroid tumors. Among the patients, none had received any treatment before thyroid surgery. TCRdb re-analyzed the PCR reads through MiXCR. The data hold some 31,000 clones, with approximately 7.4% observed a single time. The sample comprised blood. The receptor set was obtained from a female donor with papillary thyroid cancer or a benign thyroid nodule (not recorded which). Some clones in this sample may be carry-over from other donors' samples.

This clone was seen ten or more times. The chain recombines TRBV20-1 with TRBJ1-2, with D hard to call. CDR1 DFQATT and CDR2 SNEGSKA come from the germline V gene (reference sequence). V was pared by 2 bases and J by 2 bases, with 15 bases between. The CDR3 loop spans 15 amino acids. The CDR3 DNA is TGCAGTGCTAGACCGCCGGGAGCTGCAAACTATGGCTACACCTTC. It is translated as CSARPPGAANYGYTF.

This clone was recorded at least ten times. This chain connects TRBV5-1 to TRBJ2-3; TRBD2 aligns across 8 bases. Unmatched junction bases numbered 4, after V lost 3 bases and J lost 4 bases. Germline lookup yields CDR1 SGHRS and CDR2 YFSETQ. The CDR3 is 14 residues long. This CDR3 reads CASSSAGVADTQYF. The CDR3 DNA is TGCGCCAGCAGCTCAGCGGGGGTCGCAGATACGCAGTATTTT.

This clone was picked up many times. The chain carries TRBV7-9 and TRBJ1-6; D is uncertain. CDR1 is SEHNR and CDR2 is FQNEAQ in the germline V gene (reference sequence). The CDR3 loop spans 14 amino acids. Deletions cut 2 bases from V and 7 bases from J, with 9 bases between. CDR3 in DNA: TGTGCCAGCAGCTTACTCAGCCCCAATTCACCCCTCCACTTT. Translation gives CASSLLSPNSPLHF.